This TCR beta chain was obtained from a study of post-analysis software for immune sequencing data (dated by TCRdb to between 2014 and 2017). About the investigation overall: Disease courses on record covered relapsing-remitting, secondary progressive and progressive-relapsing multiple sclerosis, though some patients had no subtype annotation. The multiple sclerosis patient repertoires were compared with more than 10 previously published healthy control repertoires from donors aged 6 to 25 years. A subset of samples was prepared in parallel using single-end sample barcoding, then pooled and co-amplified after Illumina adapter ligation.

General conclusions and limits of the study: The control group was slightly older than the multiple sclerosis patient group. When samples were clustered directly using the F measure, samples prepared in the same batch co-clustered strongly, which prompted a batch-effect correction. Normalized Chao1 diversity was significantly lower in multiple sclerosis patients than controls, suggesting substantial peripheral T-cell clonal expansion. Significantly higher frequencies in patients than in controls were found for roughly 5 TRBV segments, including TRBV5-6, TRBV5-1 and TRBV20-1.

Comments on this clonotype: Its antigen specificity is not known. Qualities for individual bases were not recorded, and no much larger clone is one base off.

Library construction relied on PCR. The sequencing machine was an Illumina HiSeq 2500. To reduce PCR and sequencing biases, unique molecular identifiers were built into the TCR beta cDNA libraries. Approximately 500,000 cDNA molecules were obtained for every 1 to 10 million input T cells, so each molecule roughly corresponded to one T cell. The patient libraries were prepared and sequenced using the same protocol as the earlier healthy control dataset. Samples belonging to the same batch were prepared together, multiplexed and sequenced on a shared HiSeq lane. The source study handled its data this way. MIGEC handled the raw barcoded reads, throwing out single-read molecular identifier groups before consensus assembly and CDR3 extraction. VDJtools was used for post-analysis of the clonotype tables, with diversity normalized by down-sampling every dataset to the smallest sample size. In repertoire overlap clustering, CDR3 amino acid sequences, but not nucleotide sequences, were matched to correct batch-related cross-sample contamination. In-frame beta chains were kept once TCRdb had trimmed the public reads at Q25 with fastp and called clones with MiXCR. One record per CDR3 amino acid sequence lists the most common genes and DNA. The V and J calls and clone size are TCRdb's, not the authors'. In all, the sample holds about half a million distinct CDR3 sequences, and nearly 45% of those were seen once. The ten largest clones capture 9.5% to 13% of the sample.

To demonstrate the VDJtools post-analysis software, the study profiled TCR beta repertoires from the peripheral blood of some 13 young patients with multiple sclerosis. The patients with multiple sclerosis were children and adolescents between 6 and 15 years of age. The CDR3 has 14 amino acids, counting the end cysteine and phenylalanine. The CDR3 DNA has 42 bases and is translated from base 1. Clipping removes 4 bases from V and 5 bases from J, with 3 as the unmatched junction base count. CDR1 and CDR2 are read off the germline V gene as SGHRS and YFSETQ. The TCR comes from a girl aged 5-17 years with multiple sclerosis. The rearranged chain carries TRBV5-1 and TRBJ1-5, and 10 junction bases match TRBD1. Sequenced material: blood. CDR3 loop: CASSPGTGDQPQHF. The DNA reads TGCGCCAGCAGCCCCGGGACAGGGGATCAGCCCCAGCATTTT.